This T cell receptor beta chain was sequenced in a study of brain T cells in children with intractable seizures. Time point here: blood from clinic visit 5 months post-surgery; TSC patient then seizure free. Surgery cases with the highest brain T cell transcript signatures were chosen for sequencing. Before surgery, patients took at least one anti-epileptic drug. This CDR3 spans 13 amino acids. V was shortened by 2 bases and J by 5 bases, with 10 bases between the two germline ends. The germline V gene has CDR1 LNHDA and CDR2 SQIVND (reference sequence). Assay: immunoSEQ multiplex PCR; the TCRdb copy retains only in-frame clones and omits some. The sample contains hundreds of thousands of clones, approximately 93% of which appear only once.

The sequences come from peripheral blood, collected 4 to 5 months after surgery. J is TRBJ2-7 and V is TRBV19; D is undetermined. This sequence was found in a boy under two years old with tuberous sclerosis and intractable seizures. The CDR3 loop reads CASSIFGRHEQYF. The CDR3 nucleotides read TGTGCCAGTAGTATATTCGGCAGGCACGAGCAGTACTTC. Drawing the rest from reference TRBV19 and TRBJ2-7, the complete variable domain is DGGITQSPKYLFRKEGQNVTLSCEQNLNHDAMYWYRQDPGQGLRLIYYSQIVNDFQKGDIAEGYSVSREKKESFPLTVTSAQKNPTAFYLCASSIFGRHEQYFGPGTRLTVT.